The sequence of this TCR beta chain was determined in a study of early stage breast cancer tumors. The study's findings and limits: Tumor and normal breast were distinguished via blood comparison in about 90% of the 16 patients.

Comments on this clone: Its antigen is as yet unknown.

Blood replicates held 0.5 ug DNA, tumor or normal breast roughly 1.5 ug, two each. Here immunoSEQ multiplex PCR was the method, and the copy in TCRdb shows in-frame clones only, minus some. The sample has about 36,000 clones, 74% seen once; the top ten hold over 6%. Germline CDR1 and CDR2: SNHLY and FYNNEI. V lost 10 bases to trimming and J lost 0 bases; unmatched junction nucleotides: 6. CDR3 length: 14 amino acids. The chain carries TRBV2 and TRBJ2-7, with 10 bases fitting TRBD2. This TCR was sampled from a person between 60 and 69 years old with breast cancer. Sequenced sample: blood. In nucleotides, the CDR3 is TGTGCCATCATAGCGGGGGGTCACTCCTACGAGCAGTACTTC. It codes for CAIIAGGHSYEQYF.